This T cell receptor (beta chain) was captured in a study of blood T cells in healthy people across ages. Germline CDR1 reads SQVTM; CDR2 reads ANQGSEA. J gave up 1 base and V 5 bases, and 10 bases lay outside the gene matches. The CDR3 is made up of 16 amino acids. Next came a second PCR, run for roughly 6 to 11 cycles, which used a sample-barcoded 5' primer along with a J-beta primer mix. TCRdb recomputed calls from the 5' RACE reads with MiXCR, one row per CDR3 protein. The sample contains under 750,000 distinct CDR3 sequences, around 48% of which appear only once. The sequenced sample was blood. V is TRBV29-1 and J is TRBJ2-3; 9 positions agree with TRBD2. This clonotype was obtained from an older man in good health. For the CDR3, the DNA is TGCAGCGTTTCCTTTAAGCGGGAGGTAGGCACAGATACGCAGTATTTT. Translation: CSVSFKREVGTDTQYF.